A single TCR beta chain is shown here with its context. Its antigen is as yet unknown. Pools of viral peptides were used by the ViraFEST assay to expand antigen-specific CD4+ T cells ahead of sequencing. An approximately 10-day culture period preceded the isolation of CD4+ T cells. Each person got two doses of an mRNA SARS-CoV-2 vaccine, BNT162b2 or mRNA-1273. All vaccine recipients tested negative for nucleocapsid antibodies and had never contracted SARS-CoV-2 infection. The sample belongs to a study of vaccination effects on CD4 cells after COVID-19. This CDR3 is built from 15 residues. Per germline, CDR1 KGHSH and CDR2 LQKENI. Trimming left V 4 bases short and J 3 bases short, with 12 bases between. Study-wide points: Few convalescent patients were studied, and early post-infection samples were lacking.

The repertoire was sequenced with immunoSEQ multiplex PCR; TCRdb's copy has only in-frame clones and lacks some. The sample yields about 81,000 clones, under 80% seen once. The chain combines TRBV18 with TRBJ1-4; D possibly corresponds to TRBD1 (6 bases). The material sequenced was CD4+ T cells from PBMCs cultured with HCoV-OC43 spike peptides, taken after COVID-19 vaccination. Subset described: HCoV-OC43 spike overlapping peptide pool stimulation. The receptor was derived from a human donor who received a COVID-19 vaccine. For the CDR3, the DNA is TGTGCCAGCTCACGTCGACAGGCGGCTAATGAAAAACTGTTTTTT. This sequence encodes CASSRRQAANEKLFF.